The 11 T cell receptor beta chains reported below all come from one sample, sequenced in a study of Ad26.COV2.S vaccination and SARS-CoV-2 variants. Sequencing was performed with immunoSEQ multiplex PCR; in TCRdb, only in-frame clones are kept and a portion is missing. The profile shows 300,000 to 400,000 clones, about 91% of them singletons. Here the sequenced sample was peripheral blood, taken after recovery from COVID-19. Receptors were obtained from a human donor who had recovered from COVID-19.

The CDR3 here is CASSFGNVELFF. CDR3 DNA: TGTGCCAGCAGTTTTGGGAATGTTGAGCTGTTTTTT. The rearrangement uses TRBV12-3 or TRBV12-4 and TRBJ1-4; D is undetermined. There are 12 residues in the CDR3. Trimming stripped 3 bases from V and 14 bases from J, with 13 bases between.

J is TRBJ2-5 and V is TRBV7-8, with 8 bases identical to TRBD2. The trim removed 2 bases at V and 5 bases at J, leaving 7 bases unmatched. Germline-derived CDR1 and CDR2 are SGHVS and FQNEAQ. The CDR3 runs 15 residues. CDR3 sequence reads: CASSLQRGSPETQYF. The CDR3 DNA reads as TGTGCCAGCAGCTTACAGCGGGGGTCTCCGGAGACCCAGTACTTC.

About this clone: A junction end diverges from the germline sequence, so it may reflect a read error. The gene calls are TRBV7-7 and TRBJ1-1; D gene unclear. Germline V lookup: CDR1 SSHAT, CDR2 FNYEAQ (reference sequence). CDR3 size: 15 residues. Written as DNA, the CDR3 is TGTGCTAGCAGCTTAGATGACGGGGTCAACACTGAAGCTTTCTTT. Amino acid sequence: CASSLDDGVNTEAFF.

This clone was detected only once. The chain couples TRBV9 to TRBJ2-1, with D tentatively TRBD2 (5 bases). The CDR3 covers 14 residues. The V end was cut by 7 bases, the J end by 0 bases, with 11 bases between. The germline V gene has CDR1 SGDLS and CDR2 YYNGEE. This CDR3 is CASGGASSYNEQFF. The CDR3 nucleotides read TGTGCCAGCGGAGGTGCTAGCTCCTACAATGAGCAGTTCTTC.

A note on this clone: The same CDR3 arises from other DNA sequences in this sample as well. The chain links TRBV9 to TRBJ2-6; D tentatively fits TRBD1 or TRBD2 (5 bases each). Germline V gene lookup returns CDR1 SGDLS and CDR2 YYNGEE. This CDR3 has 14 residues. The V end was cut by 2 bases, the J end by 2 bases, with 5 bases between. CDR3 sequence: CASSVGAGANVLTF. CDR3 coding DNA: TGTGCCAGCAGCGTGGGGGCTGGGGCCAACGTCCTGACTTTC.

The V and J genes are TRBV18 and TRBJ2-5, with 9 bases identical to TRBD2. The germline V gene has CDR1 KGHSH and CDR2 LQKENI. With 4 bases clipped from V and 4 bases from J, the junction kept 7 bases outside the gene matches. The CDR3 consists of 15 residues. This chain's CDR3 is CASSRDSGGGETQYF. CDR3 sequence (DNA): TGTGCCAGCTCACGGGATAGCGGGGGCGGAGAGACCCAGTACTTC. Complete variable domain (other parts from reference TRBV18 and TRBJ2-5): NAGVMQNPRHLVRRRGQEARLRCSPMKGHSHVYWYRQLPEEGLKFMVYLQKENIIDESGMPKERFSAEFPKEGPSILRIQQVVRGDSAAYFCASSRDSGGGETQYFGPGTRLLVL.

This chain links TRBV5-1 with TRBJ2-5; perhaps TRBD1 as D (7 bases). The germline V gene has CDR1 SGHRS and CDR2 YFSETQ. The CDR3 is 17 residues long. Trimming pared 0 bases from V and 0 bases from J, leaving 15 bases between. The CDR3 DNA sequence: TGCGCCAGCAGCTTGGTCCAGGGGGGAGTTTACCAAGAGACCCAGTACTTC. It codes for CASSLVQGGVYQETQYF.

This chain joins TRBV5-4 and TRBJ1-1; TRBD1 might be the D (6 bases). This CDR3 spans 15 amino acids. Germline CDR1 SGHNT, CDR2 YYREEE (reference sequence). V dropped 4 bases and J dropped 0 bases, with 13 bases sitting between them. CDR3 loop: CASSEGTYMNTEAFF. Written as DNA, the CDR3 is TGTGCCAGCAGCGAAGGGACATACATGAACACTGAAGCTTTCTTT.

The chain recombines TRBV5-1 with TRBJ2-7; 9 positions agree with TRBD1. Trimming cost V 7 bases and J 4 bases; bases outside gene matches: 6. Germline V lookup: CDR1 SGHRS, CDR2 YFSETQ. The CDR3 contains 13 residues. The CDR3 region is CASQGQGPYEQYF. In DNA, the CDR3 is TGCGCCAGCCAAGGACAGGGGCCTTACGAGCAGTACTTC.

Concerning this clone itself: Other DNA sequences within the sample encode an identical CDR3. CDR3 loop: CASSLASNQPQHF. CDR3 nucleotides: TGTGCCAGCAGTTTAGCGAGCAATCAGCCCCAGCATTTT. The V and J genes are TRBV12-3 or TRBV12-4 and TRBJ1-5; D unresolved. The CDR3 runs to 13 residues. Trimming shortened V by 0 bases and J by 1 base, and 1 base separated the two germline ends.

V is TRBV5-5 and J is TRBJ1-2, with a possible D match to TRBD1 (5 bases). Between the trimmed V and J ends, which lost 0 bases and 4 bases, there was a span of 10 bases. The CDR3 contains 14 residues. Germline CDR1 SGHKS, CDR2 YYEKEE (reference sequence). The CDR3 nucleotides read TGTGCCAGCAGCTTGGAAGGGGAGGGCTATGGCTACACCTTC. It is translated as CASSLEGEGYGYTF.